The next 23 T cell receptor beta chains were all read from a single sample in a study of cytomegalovirus exposure and HLA in healthy donors. Use of 60 Vbeta and 13 Jbeta primers characterized the PCR. The data were produced by immunoSEQ multiplex PCR, yet TCRdb's version contains in-frame clones alone and is incomplete. In the table there are roughly 170,000 clones, roughly 84% of which are singletons. Sequences were obtained from PBMCs. All receptors derive from a male donor in good health and CMV-seronegative.

The rearrangement uses TRBV4-1 and TRBJ1-4; 7 bases are a match to TRBD1. Germline CDR1 reads MGHRA; CDR2 reads YSYEKL. This CDR3 has 15 amino acids. V lost 4 bases, J lost 10 bases, and 12 bases stayed unmatched. In DNA, the CDR3 is TGCGCCAGCAGCCCGCCTGGGGGACAGATAGGAAAACTGTTTTTT. Encoded protein: CASSPPGGQIGKLFF.

This clone was counted only a few times. The sample holds other DNA sequences that translate to the same CDR3. This sequence joins TRBV19 and TRBJ1-4; weak D call: TRBD1 (5 bases). Trimming cost V 4 bases and J 3 bases, with 12 bases left between them. The CDR3 is made up of 15 amino acids. Looked up from germline, CDR1 is LNHDA and CDR2 is SQIVND (reference sequence). The CDR3 here is CASSSQGTANEKLFF. The CDR3 DNA reads as TGTGCCAGTAGTAGTCAGGGTACGGCTAATGAAAAACTGTTTTTT.

The chain carries TRBV19 and TRBJ1-4, with 10 bases matching TRBD1. After removal of 6 bases from V and 3 bases from J, the junction contained 7 bases not matched to a gene. Germline values: CDR1 LNHDA, CDR2 SQIVND (reference sequence). The CDR3 runs to 16 residues. CDR3 nucleotide sequence: TGTGCCAGTAGGAAGACAGGGGGCGAAGCTAATGAAAAACTGTTTTTT. Protein: CASRKTGGEANEKLFF.

The chain has TRBV15 and TRBJ2-2; no reliable D call. The V gene lost 4 bases and the J gene lost 5 bases, with 17 bases spanning the gap. This CDR3 comprises 16 residues. In germline, CDR1 is LNHNV, CDR2 YYDKDF (reference sequence). CDR3 DNA sequence: TGTGCCACCAGCAACCCCGCAGGTTATGGGACCGGGGAGCTGTTTTTT. This codes for CATSNPAGYGTGELFF.

This clone was counted a single time. This chain uses TRBV2 with TRBJ2-7; 12 positions match TRBD2. There are 15 residues in the CDR3. V lost 2 bases to trimming and J lost 2 bases; unmatched junction nucleotides: 1. Germline V CDR1 and CDR2: SNHLY, FYNNEI. CDR3 in amino acids: CASSERLAGAYEQYF. The CDR3 DNA reads as TGTGCCAGCAGTGAAAGACTAGCGGGAGCCTACGAGCAGTACTTC.

The chain joins TRBV4-1 to TRBJ2-1, with D hard to call. The germline V gene encodes CDR1 MGHRA and CDR2 YSYEKL. The CDR3 length is 15 residues. The ends were cut back, 1 base at V and 2 bases at J, with 9 bases in the middle. The CDR3 sequence is CASSQARGAYNEQFF. The DNA for the CDR3 is TGCGCCAGCAGCCAAGCTAGAGGAGCCTACAATGAGCAGTTCTTC.

The V call is TRBV10-3, the J call TRBJ2-7; maybe TRBD2 (6 bases). The V end lost 4 bases, the J end lost 4 bases, and 20 bases lay between the germline ends. Germline CDR1 is ENHRY and CDR2 is SYGVKD. This CDR3 contains 16 residues. CDR3 sequence reads: CAISGDQGLSFYEQYF. As DNA, the CDR3 is TGTGCCATCAGTGGGGACCAGGGACTCTCCTTTTACGAGCAGTACTTC.

The chain couples TRBV6-6 to TRBJ1-5, with D maybe TRBD1 (6 bases). CDR1 is MNHNY and CDR2 is SVGAGI in the germline V gene (reference sequence). This CDR3 is built from 16 residues. Trimming stripped 0 bases from V and 2 bases from J, with 11 bases between. The CDR3, as DNA: TGTGCCAGCAGTTACTCCAACAGGGATGGCAATCAGCCCCAGCATTTT. It is translated as CASSYSNRDGNQPQHF.

The V gene is TRBV11-2, the J gene TRBJ2-7, with 7 nucleotides matching TRBD1. The CDR3 is made up of 15 amino acids. The germline V gene encodes CDR1 SGHAT and CDR2 FQNNGV. V lost 5 bases, J lost 2 bases, and 9 bases stayed unmatched. The CDR3 spells CASSPGTVGAYEQYF. DNA of the CDR3: TGTGCCAGCAGCCCAGGGACAGTGGGAGCCTACGAGCAGTACTTC.

This clone was detected only a few times. This sample includes further DNA sequences coding for the same CDR3. CDR3 region: CASSYSGRGSYEQYF. The CDR3 DNA sequence: TGTGCCAGCAGTTACTCGGGCAGGGGGAGCTACGAGCAGTACTTC. The V call is TRBV6-5, the J call TRBJ2-7, with 7 bases matching TRBD1. CDR1 is MNHEY and CDR2 is SVGAGI in the germline V gene. The CDR3 covers 15 residues. Germline trimming cut 0 bases from V and 3 bases from J; bases unmatched to any gene: 5.

This chain links TRBV14 with TRBJ1-4, with 7 bases fitting TRBD1. The germline V gene encodes CDR1 SGHDN and CDR2 FVKESK. The CDR3 extends over 18 amino acids. Losses at the gene ends were 0 bases for V and 7 bases for J; bases not matched to a gene: 14. The CDR3 DNA reads TGTGCCAGCAGCCAAGATTTGGCAGGGGGAAATGTCGGTGAAAAACTGTTTTTT. This translates into CASSQDLAGGNVGEKLFF.

V is TRBV30 and J is TRBJ2-1; D possibly corresponds to TRBD1 (5 bases). Trimming left V 5 bases short and J 5 bases short, with 10 bases between. The CDR3 has 12 amino acids. Germline assignment: CDR1 GTSNPN and CDR2 SVGIG (reference sequence). The CDR3 sequence: CAWGAVDNEQFF. For the CDR3, the DNA is TGTGCCTGGGGGGCTGTCGACAATGAGCAGTTCTTC. Variable domain in full (rest from reference TRBV30 and TRBJ2-1): SQTIHQWPATLVQPVGSPLSLECTVEGTSNPNLYWYRQAAGRGLQLLFYSVGIGQISSEVPQNLSASRPQDRQFILSSKKLLLSDSGFYLCAWGAVDNEQFFGPGTRLTVL.

This clone has just one count. This chain uses TRBV28 with TRBJ2-7; 8 bases match TRBD2. The CDR3 is 14 residues long. V shed 7 bases and J 0 bases; nucleotides not matched to a gene: 5. The germline gives CDR1 MDHEN, CDR2 SYDVKM. CDR3 loop: CASTPSGFSYEQYF. Written as DNA, the CDR3 is TGTGCCAGCACTCCTAGCGGGTTCTCCTACGAGCAGTACTTC.

This clone was picked up one time. V usage is TRBV18 and J usage is TRBJ2-1; D gene ambiguous. The germline V gene has CDR1 KGHSH and CDR2 LQKENI. The CDR3 covers 16 residues. With 3 bases removed from V and 0 bases from J, the gap between germline ends came to 12 bases. CDR3 amino acids: CASSPGSPSSYNEQFF. Written as DNA, the CDR3 is TGTGCCAGCTCACCTGGTTCACCGAGCTCCTACAATGAGCAGTTCTTC.

This chain joins TRBV5-5 and TRBJ2-3; the match to TRBD1 covers 7 bases. The CDR3 is 15 residues long. Germline CDR1 is SGHKS and CDR2 is YYEKEE (reference sequence). The V and J ends lost 0 bases and 3 bases, in that order; junction bases with no gene match: 4. The CDR3 region is CASSLDRGRTDTQYF. CDR3 in DNA: TGTGCCAGCAGCTTGGACAGGGGTCGAACAGATACGCAGTATTTT.

This sequence joins TRBV7-8 and TRBJ2-5; 9 positions match TRBD1. V lost 5 bases to trimming and J lost 6 bases; unmatched junction nucleotides: 7. The CDR3 has 14 residues. Germline V gives CDR1 SGHVS, CDR2 FQNEAQ. CDR3 in amino acids: CASSPRQGEQTQYF. CDR3 in DNA: TGTGCCAGCAGCCCCCGACAGGGGGAACAGACCCAGTACTTC.

The V gene is TRBV6-5, the J gene TRBJ2-1, with 9 positions matching TRBD1. Germline V gene sequence: CDR1 MNHEY, CDR2 SVGAGI. This CDR3 has 15 residues. After removal of 5 bases from V and 2 bases from J, the junction contained 4 bases not matched to a gene. The CDR3 DNA reads as TGTGCCAGCAGTAACCGGGACAGGGCCTACAATGAGCAGTTCTTC. Residues: CASSNRDRAYNEQFF.

V usage is TRBV19 and J usage is TRBJ2-7, with TRBD1 identical over 8 bases. V trimming: 7 bases; J trimming: 1 base; junction bases outside the gene matches: 6. CDR3 length: 14 amino acids. CDR1 is LNHDA and CDR2 is SQIVND in the germline V gene (reference sequence). Here the CDR3 reads CASTPGQVSYEQYF. The CDR3 region has the DNA TGTGCCAGTACTCCGGGACAGGTGTCCTACGAGCAGTACTTC.

This clone was detected only once. The chain employs TRBV10-3 and TRBJ2-5, with TRBD1 matching over 7 bases. The CDR3 consists of 13 residues. The J segment lost 3 bases and the V segment lost 5 bases, leaving 3 bases of the junction unmatched. Germline assignment: CDR1 ENHRY and CDR2 SYGVKD. CDR3 sequence (DNA): TGTGCCATCAGTAAGGGGGCTAAAGAGACCCAGTACTTC. Translation: CAISKGAKETQYF.

The J gene is TRBJ1-1, the V gene TRBV5-6, with TRBD1 as a possible D gene (6 bases). This CDR3 is built from 16 residues. V lost 1 base to trimming and J lost 6 bases, with 19 bases between them. Germline V gene data show CDR1 as SGHDT and CDR2 as YYEEEE. The DNA of the CDR3 is TGTGCCAGCAGCTTGATATCCGGGACACCCTATCCTGAAGCTTTCTTT. Protein: CASSLISGTPYPEAFF.

The chain combines TRBV5-4 with TRBJ2-1; TRBD2 aligns across 13 bases. Germline V lookup: CDR1 SGHNT, CDR2 YYREEE (reference sequence). V was pared by 3 bases and J by 7 bases, with 7 bases of the junction left unmatched. CDR3 length: 16 amino acids. The DNA for the CDR3 is TGTGCCAGCAGCTCGTTACTAGCGGGGGGGCGAAATGAGCAGTTCTTC. This encodes CASSSLLAGGRNEQFF.

This clone was seen more than once but under ten times. A far more abundant clone sits one base away, making this likely a read error. V gene TRBV6-4 combines with J gene TRBJ1-1, with D maybe TRBD1 (6 bases). The CDR3 is made up of 15 amino acids. Trimming shortened V by 8 bases and J by 1 base, and 17 bases separated the two germline ends. CDR1 is MRHNA and CDR2 is SNTAGT in the germline V gene. The CDR3 sequence: CASRLRGGTNTEAFF. The CDR3 coding sequence is TGTGCCAGCCGTCTCAGGGGCGGAACGAACACTGAAGCTTTCTTT.

V and J are TRBV2 and TRBJ1-5; TRBD1 is a possible D gene (5 bases). Germline V gives CDR1 SNHLY, CDR2 FYNNEI. V was clipped by 8 bases and J by 6 bases, with 20 bases between them. This CDR3 has 15 residues. The CDR3 nucleotides are TGTGCCAGCCGGGGGTCCCGGGGGTTAGGTCAGCCCCAGCATTTT. This gives the protein CASRGSRGLGQPQHF.